This T cell receptor (beta chain) was identified during a study of T cell repertoires in urothelial bladder cancer (dated 2019 in TCRdb). Regarding the research as a whole: Of the roughly 12 resected lesions, three were clinical stage cT0, three were cTa, three were cT1 and three were cT2 or greater. The study compared clonality of the TCR repertoire in bladder tumors against clonality in benign bladder inflammation. A total of some eleven patients who had bladder lesions and were undergoing transurethral resection were prospectively identified. About eleven resected bladder lesions were studied, comprising urothelial carcinoma (UC+) and benign (UC-) specimens.

Points the paper makes about the study in general: Median tumor infiltrating lymphocyte percentage was around 2% in carcinoma specimens and approximately 13% in benign specimens. In carcinoma specimens, one T-cell clone made up as much as 17% of infiltrating lymphocytes, versus about 2.2% in benign specimens. Urothelial carcinoma specimens had fewer T cells than benign specimens, with medians of approximately 5,000 and 26,000.

The germline V gene (reference sequence) specifies MNHEY as CDR1 and SMNVEV as CDR2. The trim is 5 bases for V and 7 bases for J, with a gap of 14 bases between the germline ends. The CDR3 measures 14 amino acids from cysteine to phenylalanine. The sequence is cut down to CDR3 DNA, 42 bases in frame from base 1. At transurethral resection, specimens of the bladder lesions were collected and then stored at -80C. DNA was extracted from bladder specimens collected at transurethral resection. In the case of this clone: The target of this receptor is not known. No base quality information exists; no much larger clone differs at one position.

The immunoSEQ assay was used to sequence the CDR3 region of the TCR beta chain. Per the authors' processing: T-cell fraction, clonal dominance and maximum TCR clone frequency were calculated for each specimen. Entries here come from immuneACCESS through TCRdb and include only in-frame sequences with V and J called. Some clones fail to appear in such tables; in the studies checked, an unresolved V gene covers under half of the shortfall, and the cause of the remainder is unknown. V and J calls and clone size are those listed in that table; D and trimming were worked out from the DNA. Across this sample there are fewer than 15,000 clones, with around 64% seen only once. The ten largest clones represent approximately 9% of the sample.

The chain is assembled from TRBV27 and TRBJ1-4; TRBD1 is perhaps the D gene, given 6 matching bases. The sequenced sample was tumor-infiltrating cells from bladder cancer. This receptor was taken from a human donor with urothelial carcinoma. In nucleotides, the sequence is TGTGCCAGCAGTCAGAGGGGGGGGATTGAAAAACTGTTTTTT. Its coded protein is CASSQRGGIEKLFF.